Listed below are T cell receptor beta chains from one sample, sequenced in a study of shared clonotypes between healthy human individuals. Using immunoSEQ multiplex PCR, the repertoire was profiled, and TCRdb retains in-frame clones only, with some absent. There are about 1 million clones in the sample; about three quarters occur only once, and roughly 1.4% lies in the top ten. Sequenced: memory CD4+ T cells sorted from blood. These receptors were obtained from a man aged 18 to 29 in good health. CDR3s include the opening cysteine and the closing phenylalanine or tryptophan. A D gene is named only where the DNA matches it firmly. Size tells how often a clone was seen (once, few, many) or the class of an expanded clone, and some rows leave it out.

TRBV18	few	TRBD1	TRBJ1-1	TGTGCCAGCTCTCCTGGACAGGGAGAACTGGAAGCTTTCTTT	CASSPGQGELEAFF
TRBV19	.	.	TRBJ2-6	TGTGCCAGTAGGACTACAGGGACCGGGGCCAACGTCCTGACTTTC	CASRTTGTGANVLTF
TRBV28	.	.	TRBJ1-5	TGTGCCAGCAGTTTACAGAATCAGCCCCAGCATTTT	CASSLQNQPQHF
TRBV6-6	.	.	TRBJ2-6	TGTGCCACGGCAGGGGCCAACGTCCTGACTTTC	CATAGANVLTF
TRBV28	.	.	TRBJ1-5	TGTGCCAGCAGTTTACGGGTAACAGGATGGCTCCAGGAGCCCCAGCATTTT	CASSLRVTGWLQEPQHF
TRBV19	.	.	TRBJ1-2	TGTGCCAGTAGTCCGCGGCAGGGAGCCTATGGCTACACCTTC	CASSPRQGAYGYTF
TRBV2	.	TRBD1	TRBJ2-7	TGTGCCAGCAGTGGACAGGGCGACGAGCAGTACTTC	CASSGQGDEQYF
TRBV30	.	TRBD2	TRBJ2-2	TGTGCCTGGATCGCAGCTCGGATGTTTAGCGGGGGGGCAAACACCGGGGAGCTGTTTTTT	CAWIAARMFSGGANTGELFF
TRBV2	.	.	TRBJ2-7	TGTGCCAGCAGACTAGCAGGCGTCGAGCAGTACTTC	CASRLAGVEQYF
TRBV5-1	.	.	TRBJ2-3	TGCGCCAGCAGCTTTGATGGTATCAGCACAGATACGCAGTATTTT	CASSFDGISTDTQYF
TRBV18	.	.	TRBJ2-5	TGTGCCAGCTCACCGCGCAGGGGAGAGACCCAGTACTTC	CASSPRRGETQYF
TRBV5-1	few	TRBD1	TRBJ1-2	TGCGCCAGCAGCCTCAAAGATCGACAGGGAGAGGGTGGCTACACCTTC	CASSLKDRQGEGGYTF
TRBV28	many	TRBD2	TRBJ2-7	TGTGCCAGCAGGCCGAGCGGGGGAGTCTCCTACGAGCAGTACTTC	CASRPSGGVSYEQYF
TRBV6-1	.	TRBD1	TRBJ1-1	TGTGCCAGCAGTGAAGACCCCGAGACAGGGGGAAGTGCTTTCTTT	CASSEDPETGGSAFF
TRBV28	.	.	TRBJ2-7	TGTGCCAGCAGTACCTTCTACGAGCAGTACTTC	CASSTFYEQYF
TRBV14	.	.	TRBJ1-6	TGTGCCAGCAGCCCAGAATACCGACAGAGTCGAAATTCACCCCTCCACTTT	CASSPEYRQSRNSPLHF
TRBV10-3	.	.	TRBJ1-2	TGTGCCATCACGGCAGGGGACTATGGCTACACCTTC	CAITAGDYGYTF
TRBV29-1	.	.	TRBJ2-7	TGCAGCGGGGGGGAGACCTACGAGCAGTACTTC	CSGGETYEQYF
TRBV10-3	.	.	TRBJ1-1	TGTGCCATCAGGTTAACTTTGAACACTGAAGCTTTCTTT	CAIRLTLNTEAFF
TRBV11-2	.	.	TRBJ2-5	TGTGCCAGCAGCGCCGTCAGGCAAACAGGGGACTCTAGGCTTGTGACCCAGTACTTC	CASSAVRQTGDSRLVTQYF
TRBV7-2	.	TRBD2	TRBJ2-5	TGTGCCGAGGGGCCTAAAGCGGGAGGGCCGGGAGAGACCCAGTACTTC	CAEGPKAGGPGETQYF
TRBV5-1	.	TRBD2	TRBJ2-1	TGCGCCAGCAGCTTGGAGGGAGGGTTGTACAATGAGCAGTTCTTC	CASSLEGGLYNEQFF
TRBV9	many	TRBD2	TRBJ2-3	TGTGCCAGCAGCGTAGCCGGGACTAGCGGGAGTCGGGCAGATACGCAGTATTTT	CASSVAGTSGSRADTQYF
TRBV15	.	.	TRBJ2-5	TGTGCCACCAGCAGAGCCCCGTTCCAAGAGACCCAGTACTTC	CATSRAPFQETQYF
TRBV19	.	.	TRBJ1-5	TGTGCCAGTAGTACGGTACACGCGAGCAATCAGCCCCAGCATTTT	CASSTVHASNQPQHF
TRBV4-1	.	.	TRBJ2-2	TGCGCCAGCACCCCGGAGGGGACTTTGAACACCGGGGAGCTGTTTTTT	CASTPEGTLNTGELFF
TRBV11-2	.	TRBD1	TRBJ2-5	TGTGCCAGCAGGACAGGGGTGGAAGAGACCCAGTACTTC	CASRTGVEETQYF
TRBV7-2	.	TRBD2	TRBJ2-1	TGTGCCAGCAGCCGACGGTGGGGGACTAGCGTCGACAATGAGCAGTTCTTC	CASSRRWGTSVDNEQFF
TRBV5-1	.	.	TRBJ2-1	TGCGCCAGCAGCTCCCGGAGTGAGCAGTTCTTC	CASSSRSEQFF
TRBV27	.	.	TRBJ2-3	TGTGCCAGCAGGGGAACAGGGACAGATACGCAGTATTTT	CASRGTGTDTQYF
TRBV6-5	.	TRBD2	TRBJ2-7	TGTGCCAGCAGTTACAGCGGGACGGGGAGCTCCTACGAGCAGTACTTC	CASSYSGTGSSYEQYF
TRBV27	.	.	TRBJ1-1	TGTGCCAGCAGTTCCGTCCAGCGGAACACTGAAGCTTTCTTT	CASSSVQRNTEAFF
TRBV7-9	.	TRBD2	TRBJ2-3	TGTGCCAGCAGCCCCGGGGGGGGGCGGGCAGATACGCAGTATTTT	CASSPGGGRADTQYF
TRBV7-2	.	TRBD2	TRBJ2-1	TGTGCCAGCAGTCCCGGGAGGGCCTCATACAATGAGCAGTTCTTC	CASSPGRASYNEQFF
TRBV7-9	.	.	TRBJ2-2	TGTGCCAGGGACTTAAACACCGGGGAGCTGTTTTTT	CARDLNTGELFF
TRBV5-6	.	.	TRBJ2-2	TGTGCCAGCAGTCCTCATGGCGGGACCAACACCGGGGAGCTGTTTTTT	CASSPHGGTNTGELFF
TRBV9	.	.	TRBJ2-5	TGTGCCAGCAGCCTTAGGGGGGCTAGCGGAGAAGAGACCCAGTACTTC	CASSLRGASGEETQYF
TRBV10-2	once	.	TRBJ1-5	TGCGCCACCAAGGAGGGGAGCAATCAGCCCCAGCATTTT	CATKEGSNQPQHF
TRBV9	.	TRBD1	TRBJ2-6	TGTGCCAGCAGCGAAAGCCGGGACAGGGGGAATGGGGCCAACGTCCTGACTTTC	CASSESRDRGNGANVLTF
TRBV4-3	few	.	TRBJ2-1	TGCGCCAGCAGCCAAGGGGGGGCTTCCAATGAGCAGTTCTTC	CASSQGGASNEQFF
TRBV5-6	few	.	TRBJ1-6	TGTGCCAGCAGCGCCAGGGGTGTCAATTCACCCCTCCACTTT	CASSARGVNSPLHF
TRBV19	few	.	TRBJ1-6	TGTGCCAGTAGTAGGTTGGGGGGCAATTCACCCCTCCACTTT	CASSRLGGNSPLHF
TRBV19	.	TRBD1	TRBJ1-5	TGTGCCAGTAGTATGTCGACAGGGTCTTACCAGCCCCAGCATTTT	CASSMSTGSYQPQHF
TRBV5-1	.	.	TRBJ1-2	TGCGCCAGCAGCCAAACACAGGGCTATGGCTACACCTTC	CASSQTQGYGYTF
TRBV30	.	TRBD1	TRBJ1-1	TGTGCCTGGGGGACAGGGAACACTGAAGCTTTCTTT	CAWGTGNTEAFF
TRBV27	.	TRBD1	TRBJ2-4	TGTGCCAGCAGTTGGACAGGGGGCCTAGCCAAAAACATTCAGTACTTC	CASSWTGGLAKNIQYF
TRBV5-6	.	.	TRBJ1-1	TGTGCCAGCAGCTGGGACCCAGGCACCACTGAAGCTTTCTTT	CASSWDPGTTEAFF
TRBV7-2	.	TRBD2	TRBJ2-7	TGTGCCAGCACCCCTTCTAGCGGGAGCCCATACGAGCAGTACTTC	CASTPSSGSPYEQYF
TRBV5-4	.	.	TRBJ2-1	TGTGCCAGCAGCGGGGGGGCGAGCTCCTACAATGAGCAGTTCTTC	CASSGGASSYNEQFF
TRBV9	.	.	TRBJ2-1	TGTGCCAGCAGCGTGGCCGGGGAATATTTAAATGAGCAGTTCTTC	CASSVAGEYLNEQFF
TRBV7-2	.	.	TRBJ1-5	TGTGCCAGCAGCTTATCCCAGGGCGATCAGCCCCAGCATTTT	CASSLSQGDQPQHF
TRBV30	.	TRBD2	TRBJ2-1	TGTGCCTGGAGTGTACGGGGCGGGAGTCTTAATGAGCAGTTCTTC	CAWSVRGGSLNEQFF
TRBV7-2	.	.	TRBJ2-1	TGTGCCAGCAGCCGCCTGTTTGGGGGGCCCCCGAGGTCCTACAATGAGCAGTTCTTC	CASSRLFGGPPRSYNEQFF
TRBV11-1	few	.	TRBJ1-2	TGTGCCAGCAGCTCCGAGAGTGGAGTTTATGGCTACACCTTC	CASSSESGVYGYTF
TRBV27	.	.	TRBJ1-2	TGTGCCAGCAGTCAGGGCAGGGCCCATGGCTACACCTTC	CASSQGRAHGYTF
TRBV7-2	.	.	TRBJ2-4	TGTGCCAGCAGCCCAGGGGCGGGAACTACTAAGCAGTACTTC	CASSPGAGTTKQYF
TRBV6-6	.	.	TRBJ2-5	TGTGCCAGCTCCGAGCCGGGGGACACCCAGTACTTC	CASSEPGDTQYF
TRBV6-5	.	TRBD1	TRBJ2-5	TGTGCCAGCAGTACAACAGGGGGCCAGACCCAGTACTTC	CASSTTGGQTQYF